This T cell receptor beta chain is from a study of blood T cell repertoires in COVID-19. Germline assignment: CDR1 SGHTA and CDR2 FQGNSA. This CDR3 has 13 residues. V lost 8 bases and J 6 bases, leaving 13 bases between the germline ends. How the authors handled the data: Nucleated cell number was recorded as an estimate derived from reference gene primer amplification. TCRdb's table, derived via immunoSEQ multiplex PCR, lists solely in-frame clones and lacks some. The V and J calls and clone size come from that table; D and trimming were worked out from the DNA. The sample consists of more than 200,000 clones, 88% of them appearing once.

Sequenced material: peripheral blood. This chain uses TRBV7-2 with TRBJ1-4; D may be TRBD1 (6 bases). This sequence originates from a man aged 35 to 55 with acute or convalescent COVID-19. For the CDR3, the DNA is TGTGCCAGCCGCGAGGGGGTCGATGAAAAACTGTTTTTT. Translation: CASREGVDEKLFF.